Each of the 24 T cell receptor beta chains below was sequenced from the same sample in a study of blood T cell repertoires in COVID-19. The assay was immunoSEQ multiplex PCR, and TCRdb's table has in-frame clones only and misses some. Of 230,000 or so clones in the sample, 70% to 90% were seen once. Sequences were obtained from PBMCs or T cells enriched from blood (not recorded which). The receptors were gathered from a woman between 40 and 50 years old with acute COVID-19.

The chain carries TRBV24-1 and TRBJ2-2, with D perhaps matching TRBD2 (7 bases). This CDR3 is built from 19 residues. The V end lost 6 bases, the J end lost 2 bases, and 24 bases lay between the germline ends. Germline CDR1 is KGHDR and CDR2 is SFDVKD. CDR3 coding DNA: TGTGCCACCAGTAACCCTAGTAGGGGGGGAACAACTAACACCGGGGAGCTGTTTTTT. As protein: CATSNPSRGGTTNTGELFF.

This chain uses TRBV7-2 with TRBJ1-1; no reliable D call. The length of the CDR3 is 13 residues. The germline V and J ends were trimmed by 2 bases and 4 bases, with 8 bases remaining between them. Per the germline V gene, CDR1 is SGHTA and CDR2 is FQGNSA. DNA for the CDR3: TGTGCCAGCAGCTTAAGAGGATCCACTGAAGCTTTCTTT. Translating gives CASSLRGSTEAFF.

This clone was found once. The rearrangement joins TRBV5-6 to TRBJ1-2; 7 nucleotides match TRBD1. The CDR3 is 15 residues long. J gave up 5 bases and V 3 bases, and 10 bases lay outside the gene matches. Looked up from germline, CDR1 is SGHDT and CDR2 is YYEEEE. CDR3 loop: CASSWGTAVGYGYTF. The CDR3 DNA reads TGTGCCAGCAGCTGGGGGACAGCGGTTGGATATGGCTACACCTTC.

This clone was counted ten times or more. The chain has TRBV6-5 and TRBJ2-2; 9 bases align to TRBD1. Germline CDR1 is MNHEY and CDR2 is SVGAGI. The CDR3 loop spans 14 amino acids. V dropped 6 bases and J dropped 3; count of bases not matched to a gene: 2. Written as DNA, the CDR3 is TGTGCCAGCAGAGGACAGGGGTACACCGGGGAGCTGTTTTTT. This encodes CASRGQGYTGELFF.

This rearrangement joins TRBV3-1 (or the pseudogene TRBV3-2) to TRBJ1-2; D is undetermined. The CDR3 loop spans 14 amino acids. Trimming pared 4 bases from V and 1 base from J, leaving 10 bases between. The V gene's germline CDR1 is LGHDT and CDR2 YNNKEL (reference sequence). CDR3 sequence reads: CASSRLQSNYGYTF. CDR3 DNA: TGTGCCAGCAGCCGACTACAGAGTAACTATGGCTACACCTTC.

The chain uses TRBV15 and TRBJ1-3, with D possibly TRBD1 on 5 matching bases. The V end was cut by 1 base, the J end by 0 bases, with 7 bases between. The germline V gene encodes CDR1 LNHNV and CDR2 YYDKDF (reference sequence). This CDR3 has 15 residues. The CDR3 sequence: CATSRGDYSGNTIYF. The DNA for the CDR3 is TGTGCCACCAGCAGAGGGGACTACTCTGGAAACACCATATATTTT.

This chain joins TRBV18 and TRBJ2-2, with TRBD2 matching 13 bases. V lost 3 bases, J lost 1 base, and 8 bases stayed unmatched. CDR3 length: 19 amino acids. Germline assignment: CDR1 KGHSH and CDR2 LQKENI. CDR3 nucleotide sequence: TGTGCCAGCTCACCCCGTGGACTAGCGGGGGCCTTGAACACCGGGGAGCTGTTTTTT. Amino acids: CASSPRGLAGALNTGELFF.

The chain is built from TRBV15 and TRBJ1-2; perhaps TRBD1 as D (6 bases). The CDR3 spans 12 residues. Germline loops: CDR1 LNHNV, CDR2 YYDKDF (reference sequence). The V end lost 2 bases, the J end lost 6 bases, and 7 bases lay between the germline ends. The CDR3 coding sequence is TGTGCCACCAGCAGACAGGGGAATGGCTACACCTTC. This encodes CATSRQGNGYTF.

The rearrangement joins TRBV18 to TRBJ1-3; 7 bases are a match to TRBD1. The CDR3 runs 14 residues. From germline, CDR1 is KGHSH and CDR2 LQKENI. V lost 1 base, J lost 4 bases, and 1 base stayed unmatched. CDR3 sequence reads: CASSPQGAGNTIYF. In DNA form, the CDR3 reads TGTGCCAGCTCACCACAGGGGGCCGGAAACACCATATATTTT.

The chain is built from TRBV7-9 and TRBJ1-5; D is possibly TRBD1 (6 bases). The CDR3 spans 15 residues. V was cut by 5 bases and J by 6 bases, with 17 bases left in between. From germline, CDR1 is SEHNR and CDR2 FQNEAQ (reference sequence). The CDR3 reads CASSPDGQKSQPQHF. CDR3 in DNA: TGTGCCAGCAGCCCGGACGGACAGAAGAGTCAGCCCCAGCATTTT.

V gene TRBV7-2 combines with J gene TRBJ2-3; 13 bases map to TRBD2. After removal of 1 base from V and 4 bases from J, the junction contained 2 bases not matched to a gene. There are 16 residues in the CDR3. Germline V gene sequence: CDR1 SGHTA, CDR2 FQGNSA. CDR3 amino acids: CASSLGLAGGSDTQYF. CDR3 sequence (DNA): TGTGCCAGCAGCTTAGGACTAGCGGGGGGCTCAGATACGCAGTATTTT.

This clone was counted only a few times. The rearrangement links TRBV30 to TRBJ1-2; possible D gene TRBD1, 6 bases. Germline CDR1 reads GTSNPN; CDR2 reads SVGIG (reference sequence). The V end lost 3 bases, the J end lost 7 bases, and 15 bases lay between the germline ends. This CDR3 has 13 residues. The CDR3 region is CAWSGKTGSGYTF. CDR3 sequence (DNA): TGTGCCTGGAGCGGGAAGACAGGCTCTGGCTACACCTTC.

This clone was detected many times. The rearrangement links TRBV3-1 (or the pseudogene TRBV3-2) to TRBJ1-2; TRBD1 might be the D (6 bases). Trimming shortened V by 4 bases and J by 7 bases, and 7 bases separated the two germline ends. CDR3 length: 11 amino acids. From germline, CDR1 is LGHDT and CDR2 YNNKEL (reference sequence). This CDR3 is CASSRRGGYTF. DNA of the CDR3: TGTGCCAGCAGCCGCAGGGGTGGCTACACCTTC.

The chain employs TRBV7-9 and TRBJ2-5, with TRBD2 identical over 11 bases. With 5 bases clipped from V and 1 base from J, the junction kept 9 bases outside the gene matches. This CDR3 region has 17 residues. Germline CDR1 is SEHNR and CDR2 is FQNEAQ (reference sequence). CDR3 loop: CASSPLGTSGAQETQYF. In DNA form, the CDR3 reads TGTGCCAGCAGCCCACTCGGGACTAGCGGTGCCCAAGAGACCCAGTACTTC.

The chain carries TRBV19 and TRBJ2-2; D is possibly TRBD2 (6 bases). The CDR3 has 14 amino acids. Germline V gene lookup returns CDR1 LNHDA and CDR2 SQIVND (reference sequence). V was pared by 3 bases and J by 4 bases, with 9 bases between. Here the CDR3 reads CASSIMGGTGELFF. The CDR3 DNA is TGTGCCAGTAGTATTATGGGAGGCACCGGGGAGCTGTTTTTT.

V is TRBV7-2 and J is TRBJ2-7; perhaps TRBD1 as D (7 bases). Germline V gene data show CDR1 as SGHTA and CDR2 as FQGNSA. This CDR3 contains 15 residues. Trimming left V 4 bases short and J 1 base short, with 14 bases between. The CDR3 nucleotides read TGTGCCAGCAGCTCCAGGGGGACTCAATCCTACGAGCAGTACTTC. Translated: CASSSRGTQSYEQYF.

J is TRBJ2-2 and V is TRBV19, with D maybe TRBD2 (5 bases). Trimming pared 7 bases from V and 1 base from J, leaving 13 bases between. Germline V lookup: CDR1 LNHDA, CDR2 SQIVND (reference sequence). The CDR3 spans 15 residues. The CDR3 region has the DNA TGTGCCAGTAATTCCCGAGGGCAGAACACCGGGGAGCTGTTTTTT. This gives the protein CASNSRGQNTGELFF.

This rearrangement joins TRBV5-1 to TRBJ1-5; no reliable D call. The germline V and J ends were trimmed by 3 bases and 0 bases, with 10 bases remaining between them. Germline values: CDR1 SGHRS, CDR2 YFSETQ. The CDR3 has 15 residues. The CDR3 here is CASSSTPGSNQPQHF. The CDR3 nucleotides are TGCGCCAGCAGCTCCACCCCGGGTAGCAATCAGCCCCAGCATTTT. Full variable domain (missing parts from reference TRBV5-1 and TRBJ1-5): KAGVTQTPRYLIKTRGQQVTLSCSPISGHRSVSWYQQTPGQGLQFLFEYFSETQRNKGNFPGRFSGRQFSNSRSEMNVSTLELGDSALYLCASSSTPGSNQPQHFGDGTRLSIL.

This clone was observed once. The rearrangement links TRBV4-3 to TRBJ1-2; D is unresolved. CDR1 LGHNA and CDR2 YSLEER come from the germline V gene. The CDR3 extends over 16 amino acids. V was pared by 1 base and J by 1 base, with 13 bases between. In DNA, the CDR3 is TGCGCCAGCAGCCAAGGAAGAGGGTTGGATAACTATGGCTACACCTTC. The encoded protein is CASSQGRGLDNYGYTF.

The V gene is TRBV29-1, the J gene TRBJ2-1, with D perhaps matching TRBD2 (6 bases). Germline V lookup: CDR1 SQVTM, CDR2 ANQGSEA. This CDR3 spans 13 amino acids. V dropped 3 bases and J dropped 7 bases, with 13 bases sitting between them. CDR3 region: CSVERDWGNEQFF. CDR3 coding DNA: TGCAGCGTTGAGCGGGACTGGGGTAATGAGCAGTTCTTC.

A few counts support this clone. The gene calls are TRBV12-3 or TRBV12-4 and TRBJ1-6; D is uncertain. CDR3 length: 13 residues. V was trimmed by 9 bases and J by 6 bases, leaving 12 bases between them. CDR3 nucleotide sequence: TGTGCCAGTACGAGGGAGGGTAATTCACCCCTCCACTTT. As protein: CASTREGNSPLHF.

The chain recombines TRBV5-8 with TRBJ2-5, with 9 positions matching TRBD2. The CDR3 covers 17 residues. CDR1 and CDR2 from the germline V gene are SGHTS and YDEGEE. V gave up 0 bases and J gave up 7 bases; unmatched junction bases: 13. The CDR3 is CASSLDFPSGAEGTQYF. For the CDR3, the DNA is TGTGCCAGCAGCTTGGATTTCCCTAGCGGGGCAGAAGGGACCCAGTACTTC.

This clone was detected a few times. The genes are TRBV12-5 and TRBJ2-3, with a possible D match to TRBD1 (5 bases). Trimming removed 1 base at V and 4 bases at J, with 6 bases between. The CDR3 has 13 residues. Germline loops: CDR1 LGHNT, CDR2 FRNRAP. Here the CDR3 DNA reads TGTGCTAGTGGTTTGGGGGGCGCAGATACGCAGTATTTT. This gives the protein CASGLGGADTQYF.

DNA of the CDR3: TGTGCTAGTGGTCTAGGACAGAAAGAGACCCAGTACTTC. Its translation is CASGLGQKETQYF. The chain has TRBV12-5 and TRBJ2-5; possible D gene TRBD1, 6 bases. The germline V gene has CDR1 LGHNT and CDR2 FRNRAP. The CDR3 sequence is 13 residues long. Deletions cut 5 bases from V and 3 bases from J, with 10 bases between.